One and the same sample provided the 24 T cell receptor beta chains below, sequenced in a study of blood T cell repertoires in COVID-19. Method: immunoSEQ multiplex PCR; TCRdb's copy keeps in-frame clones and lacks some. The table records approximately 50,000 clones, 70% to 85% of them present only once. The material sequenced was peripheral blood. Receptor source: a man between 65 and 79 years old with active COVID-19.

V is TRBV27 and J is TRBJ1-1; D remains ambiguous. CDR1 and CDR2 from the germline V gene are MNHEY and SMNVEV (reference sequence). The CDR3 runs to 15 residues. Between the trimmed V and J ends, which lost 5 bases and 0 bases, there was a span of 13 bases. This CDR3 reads CASSTLQALNTEAFF. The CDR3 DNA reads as TGTGCCAGCAGTACCCTCCAGGCCCTGAACACTGAAGCTTTCTTT.

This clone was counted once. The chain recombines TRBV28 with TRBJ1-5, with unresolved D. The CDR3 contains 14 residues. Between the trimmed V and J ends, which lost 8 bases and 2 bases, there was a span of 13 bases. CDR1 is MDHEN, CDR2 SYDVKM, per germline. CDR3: CASATPEGNQPQHF. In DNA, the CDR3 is TGTGCCAGCGCTACCCCCGAAGGCAATCAGCCCCAGCATTTT.

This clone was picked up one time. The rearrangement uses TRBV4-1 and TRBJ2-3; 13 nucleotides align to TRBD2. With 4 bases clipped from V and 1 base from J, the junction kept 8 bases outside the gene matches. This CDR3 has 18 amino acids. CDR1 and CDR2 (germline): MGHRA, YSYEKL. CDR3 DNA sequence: TGCGCCAGCAGCCCTGTTGGACTAGCGGGAGTGGGCACAGATACGCAGTATTTT. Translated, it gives CASSPVGLAGVGTDTQYF.

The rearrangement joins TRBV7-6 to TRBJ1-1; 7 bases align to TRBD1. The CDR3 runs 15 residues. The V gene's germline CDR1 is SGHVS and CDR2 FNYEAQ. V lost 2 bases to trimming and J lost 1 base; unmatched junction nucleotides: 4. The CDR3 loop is CASSLMRTGNTEAFF. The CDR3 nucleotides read TGTGCCAGCAGCTTAATGAGGACAGGGAACACTGAAGCTTTCTTT.

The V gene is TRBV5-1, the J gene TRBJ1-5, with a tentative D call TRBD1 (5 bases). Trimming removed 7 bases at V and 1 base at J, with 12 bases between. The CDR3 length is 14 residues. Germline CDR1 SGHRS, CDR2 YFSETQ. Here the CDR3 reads CASCAGSSNQPQHF. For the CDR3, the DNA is TGCGCCAGCTGTGCAGGGTCGAGCAATCAGCCCCAGCATTTT.

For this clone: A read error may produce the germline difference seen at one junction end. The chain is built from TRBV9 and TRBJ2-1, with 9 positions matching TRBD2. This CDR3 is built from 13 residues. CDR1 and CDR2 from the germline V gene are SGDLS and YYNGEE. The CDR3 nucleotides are TGTGCCAGTAGCGGGAGTTTTGGCAATGAGCAGTTCTTC. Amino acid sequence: CASSGSFGNEQFF.

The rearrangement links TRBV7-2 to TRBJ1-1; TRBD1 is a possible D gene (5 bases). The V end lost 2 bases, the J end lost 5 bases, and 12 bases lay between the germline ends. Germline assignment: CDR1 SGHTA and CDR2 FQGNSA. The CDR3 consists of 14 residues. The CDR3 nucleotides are TGTGCCAGCAGCTTAACTAAACGGGGGACTGAAGCTTTCTTT. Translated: CASSLTKRGTEAFF.

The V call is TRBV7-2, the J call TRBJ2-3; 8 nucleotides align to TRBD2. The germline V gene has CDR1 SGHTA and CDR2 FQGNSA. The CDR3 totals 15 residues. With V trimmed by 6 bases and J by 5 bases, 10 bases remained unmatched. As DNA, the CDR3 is TGTGCCAGCAGATCTCGGCGGGAGGAGGTAGATACGCAGTATTTT. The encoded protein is CASRSRREEVDTQYF.

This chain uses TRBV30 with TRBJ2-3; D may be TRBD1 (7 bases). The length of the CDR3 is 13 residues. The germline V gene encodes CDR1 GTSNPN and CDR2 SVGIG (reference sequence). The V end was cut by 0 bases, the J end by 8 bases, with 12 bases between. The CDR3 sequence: CAWSVAGGGTQYF. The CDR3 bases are TGTGCCTGGAGTGTCGCAGGGGGAGGTACGCAGTATTTT.

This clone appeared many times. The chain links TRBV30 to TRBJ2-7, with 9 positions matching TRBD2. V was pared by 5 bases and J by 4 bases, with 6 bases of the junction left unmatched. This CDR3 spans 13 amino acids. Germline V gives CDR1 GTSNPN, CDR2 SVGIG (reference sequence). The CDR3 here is CAWSAGGIYEQYF. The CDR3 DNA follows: TGTGCCTGGTCGGCGGGAGGGATTTACGAGCAGTACTTC.

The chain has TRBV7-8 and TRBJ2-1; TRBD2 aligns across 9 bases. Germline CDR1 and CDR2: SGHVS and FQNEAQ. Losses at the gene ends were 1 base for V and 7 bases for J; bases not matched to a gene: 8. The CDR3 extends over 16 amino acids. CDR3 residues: CASSLVGSGRSNEQFF. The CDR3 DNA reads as TGTGCCAGCAGCTTAGTGGGTAGCGGGAGAAGTAATGAGCAGTTCTTC.

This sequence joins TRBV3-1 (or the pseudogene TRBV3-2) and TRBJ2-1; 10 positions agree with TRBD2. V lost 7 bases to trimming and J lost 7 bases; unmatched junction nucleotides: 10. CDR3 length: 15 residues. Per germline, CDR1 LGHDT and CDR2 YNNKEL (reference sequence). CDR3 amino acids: CASIPSGRAVNEQFF. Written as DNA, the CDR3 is TGTGCCAGCATCCCAAGCGGGAGGGCCGTGAATGAGCAGTTCTTC.

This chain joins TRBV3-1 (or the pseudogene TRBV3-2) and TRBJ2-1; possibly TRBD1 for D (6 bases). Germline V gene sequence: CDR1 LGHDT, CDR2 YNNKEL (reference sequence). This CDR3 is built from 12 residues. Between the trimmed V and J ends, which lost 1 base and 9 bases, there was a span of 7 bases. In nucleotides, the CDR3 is TGTGCCAGCAGCCAAGGAGGGGGTGAGCAGTTCTTC. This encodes CASSQGGGEQFF.

The CDR3 loop reads CASSPQAGEYEQYF. CDR3 nucleotides: TGTGCCAGCAGCCCCCAGGCGGGAGAATACGAGCAGTACTTC. The chain couples TRBV7-2 to TRBJ2-7, with TRBD2 matching 7 bases. Germline CDR1 is SGHTA and CDR2 is FQGNSA. CDR3 length: 14 amino acids. The V gene end was trimmed by 5 bases and the J gene end by 4 bases; junction bases not matched to a gene: 8.

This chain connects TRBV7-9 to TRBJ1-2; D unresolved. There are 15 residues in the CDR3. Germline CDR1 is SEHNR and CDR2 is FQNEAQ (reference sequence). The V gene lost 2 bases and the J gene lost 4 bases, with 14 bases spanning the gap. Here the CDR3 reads CASSLSGEGAYGYTF. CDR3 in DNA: TGTGCCAGCAGCTTAAGTGGTGAGGGTGCCTATGGCTACACCTTC.

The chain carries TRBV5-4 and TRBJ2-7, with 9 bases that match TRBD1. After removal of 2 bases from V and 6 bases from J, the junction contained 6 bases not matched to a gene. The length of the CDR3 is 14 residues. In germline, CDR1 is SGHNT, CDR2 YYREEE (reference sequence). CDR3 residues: CASSFIDRGTEQYF. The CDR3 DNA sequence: TGTGCCAGCAGCTTCATTGACAGGGGGACCGAGCAGTACTTC.

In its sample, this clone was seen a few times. This CDR3 is CASSSQGDSRFF. The CDR3 DNA follows: TGTGCCAGCAGCAGCCAGGGGGATAGTCGGTTCTTC. The chain joins TRBV2 to TRBJ2-1; 7 bases are a match to TRBD1. Trimming removed 6 bases from V and 15 bases from J; junction bases left unmatched: 11. This CDR3 has 12 residues. CDR1 and CDR2 (germline): SNHLY, FYNNEI.

The CDR3 coding sequence is TGTGCCACCTCCCGCAGCTCCTACAATGAGCAGTTCTTC. It is translated as CATSRSSYNEQFF. The genes are TRBV24-1 and TRBJ2-1; D is unresolved. The germline V gene encodes CDR1 KGHDR and CDR2 SFDVKD. V lost 9 bases and J lost 0, with 8 bases in between. The CDR3 is made up of 13 amino acids.

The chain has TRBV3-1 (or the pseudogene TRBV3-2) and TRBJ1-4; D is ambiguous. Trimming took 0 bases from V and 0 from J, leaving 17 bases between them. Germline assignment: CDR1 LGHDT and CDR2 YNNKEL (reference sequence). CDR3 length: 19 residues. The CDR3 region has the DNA TGTGCCAGCAGCCAAGATCGAGCGGCATACACCGCAACTAATGAAAAACTGTTTTTT. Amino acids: CASSQDRAAYTATNEKLFF.

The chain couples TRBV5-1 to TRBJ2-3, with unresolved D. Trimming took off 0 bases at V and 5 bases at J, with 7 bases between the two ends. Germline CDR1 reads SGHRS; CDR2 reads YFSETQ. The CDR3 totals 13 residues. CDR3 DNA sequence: TGCGCCAGCAGCTTGGATACAATAGATACGCAGTATTTT. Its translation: CASSLDTIDTQYF.

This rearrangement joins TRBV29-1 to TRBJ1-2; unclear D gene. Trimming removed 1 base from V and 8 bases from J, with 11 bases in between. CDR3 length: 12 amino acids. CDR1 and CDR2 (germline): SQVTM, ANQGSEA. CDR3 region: CSVEGWVGGYTF. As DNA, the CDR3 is TGCAGCGTTGAAGGGTGGGTGGGCGGCTACACCTTC.

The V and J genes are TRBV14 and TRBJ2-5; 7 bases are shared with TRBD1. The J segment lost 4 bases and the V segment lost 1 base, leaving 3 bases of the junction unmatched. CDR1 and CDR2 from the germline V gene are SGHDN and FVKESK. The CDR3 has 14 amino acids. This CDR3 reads CASSQVSGGETQYF. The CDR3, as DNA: TGTGCCAGCAGCCAAGTTTCAGGGGGAGAGACCCAGTACTTC.

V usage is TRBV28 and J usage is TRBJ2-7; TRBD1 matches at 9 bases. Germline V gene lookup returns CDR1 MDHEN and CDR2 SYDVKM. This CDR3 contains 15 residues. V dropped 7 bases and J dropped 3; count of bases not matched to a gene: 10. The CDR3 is CASNSLWDRDYEQYF. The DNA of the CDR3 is TGTGCCAGCAACTCCCTTTGGGACAGGGACTACGAGCAGTACTTC.

CDR3 sequence (DNA): TGTGCCAGCAGTGTCAGGGGCCGGGACACAGATACGCAGTATTTT. Translating it yields CASSVRGRDTDTQYF. This chain links TRBV6-4 with TRBJ2-3, with a weak D call TRBD1 (6 bases). The CDR3 extends over 15 amino acids. CDR1 and CDR2 from the germline V gene are MRHNA and SNTAGT. Trimming removed 4 bases at V and 2 bases at J, with 13 bases between.